This TCR beta chain was captured by sequencing in a study of OX40 agonist ivuxolimab in advanced cancers. Looking at the study overall: Ivuxolimab, an agonist antibody against OX40 (CD134), was given to patients. The eligibility criteria allowed prior anti-PD-1, anti-PD-L1 or anti-CTLA-4 therapy, and about 40% had some. Points from the study as a whole: At doses 0.1 to 3.0 mg/kg, CD4+ and CD8+ clones expanded.

This CDR3 has 17 amino acids. J was trimmed by 3 bases and V by 5 bases; bases with no gene match: 13. CDR1 and CDR2 (germline): MGHRA, YSYEKL. Patients were excluded for autoimmune disease history or systemic immunosuppression. The protocol was immunoSEQ multiplex PCR, while the TCRdb copy is restricted to in-frame clones and leaves out a portion. The sample shows more than 65,000 clones, around 85% of them seen only once. For this clone: Its antigen is not identified.

The specimen comprised CD4+ or CD8+ T cells sorted from blood, sampled in a trial of the OX40 agonist ivuxolimab. This TCR derives from an adult with an advanced solid tumor such as melanoma, head and neck, liver or kidney cancer. The chain links TRBV4-1 to TRBJ2-3, with 8 bases fitting TRBD1. The CDR3: CASSSDGQGWWTDTQYF. The DNA for the CDR3 is TGCGCCAGCAGCTCAGACGGACAGGGATGGTGGACAGATACGCAGTATTTT.